This T cell receptor (beta chain) comes out of a study of neoadjuvant anti-PD-1 for oral cavity cancer. Trimming removed 0 bases at V and 3 bases at J, with 15 bases between. CDR3 size: 16 residues. Per the germline V gene, CDR1 is SGDLS and CDR2 is YYNGEE. Data came from immunoSEQ multiplex PCR; TCRdb stores just in-frame clones and leaves some out. The table records fewer than 20,000 clones, 66% of them present only once. As regards this clone: The antigen is unknown.

The study, taken as a whole, reports: Treg/Th17 ratio rose with pretreatment blood and fell with post-treatment tumor TCRbeta clonality.

Here the sequenced sample was PBMCs, taken before nivolumab (anti-PD-1) treatment. This TCR was recovered from a person aged 40 to 85 with oral cavity squamous cell carcinoma. This chain joins TRBV9 and TRBJ2-5, with D tentatively TRBD2 (5 bases). CDR3 residues: CASSVGASLGEETQYF. CDR3 nucleotide sequence: TGTGCCAGCAGCGTAGGGGCTAGCTTGGGCGAAGAGACCCAGTACTTC.